These T cell receptor beta chains were read from a single sample in a study of OX40 agonist ivuxolimab in advanced cancers. Generated by immunoSEQ multiplex PCR, the TCRdb table keeps only in-frame clones and is missing some. The sample shows roughly 79,000 clones, more than 80% of them seen only once. This sample comprised CD4+ or CD8+ T cells sorted from blood, obtained in a trial of the OX40 agonist ivuxolimab. The receptors here all came from an adult with an advanced solid tumor such as melanoma, head and neck, liver or kidney cancer. The CDR3 runs from the conserved cysteine through the conserved F or W. The D gene is left open where the match is weak. Clone size is stated in some rows and not others, as once, few, many or a class when expanded.

J: TRBJ1-2; V: TRBV6-1; D: TRBD1; size: .; DNA: TGTGCCAGCAGCCCCGACAGGGACCCACTCTATGGCTACACCTTC; CDR3: CASSPDRDPLYGYTF
J: TRBJ1-2; V: TRBV7-2; D: TRBD1; size: .; DNA: TGTGCCAGCAGCTTAGGGACAGGGGTCAATGGCTACACCTTC; CDR3: CASSLGTGVNGYTF
J: TRBJ2-3; V: TRBV9; D: TRBD2; size: .; DNA: TGTGCCAGCAGCGTAGGGGGACTAGCGGGAGATGTAGATACGCAGTATTTT; CDR3: CASSVGGLAGDVDTQYF
J: TRBJ2-1; V: TRBV15; D: TRBD1; size: few; DNA: TGTGCCACCAGCAGACCCGTCAGGGGGCAGGGATCGGGCGGGAATGAGCAGTTCTTC; CDR3: CATSRPVRGQGSGGNEQFF
J: TRBJ2-1; V: TRBV28; D: .; size: .; DNA: TGTGCCAGCAGCCTGGGGGGAAAGTACAATGAGCAGTTCTTC; CDR3: CASSLGGKYNEQFF
J: TRBJ1-5; V: TRBV6-6; D: TRBD1; size: .; DNA: TGTGCCAGCAGTGGACAGGGTAGCAATCAGCCCCAGCATTTT; CDR3: CASSGQGSNQPQHF
J: TRBJ1-2; V: TRBV7-2; D: TRBD1; size: .; DNA: TGTGCCAGCAGCTTAGGGGGACAGGGGTATGGCTACACCTTC; CDR3: CASSLGGQGYGYTF
J: TRBJ2-5; V: TRBV15; D: .; size: .; DNA: TGTGCCACCAGCAGCCCGGACAGGGAGGGGGAGACCCAGTACTTC; CDR3: CATSSPDREGETQYF
J: TRBJ2-5; V: TRBV5-8; D: TRBD1; size: .; DNA: TGTGCCAGCAGCCACAGGACAGGGGGCGTGGAGACCCAGTACTTC; CDR3: CASSHRTGGVETQYF
J: TRBJ1-6; V: TRBV9; D: TRBD1; size: .; DNA: TGTGCCAGCAGCGTAGTGGGGACAGCAAATTCACCCCTCCACTTT; CDR3: CASSVVGTANSPLHF
J: TRBJ2-7; V: TRBV5-1; D: TRBD2; size: .; DNA: TGCGCCAGCAGTCGATGGACTAGCGGGGCTTCCTACGAGCAGTACTTC; CDR3: CASSRWTSGASYEQYF
J: TRBJ2-5; V: TRBV7-2; D: TRBD2; size: .; DNA: TGTGCCAGCAGCATCCTACCACTAGCGGGGGAGGAGACCCAGTACTTC; CDR3: CASSILPLAGEETQYF
J: TRBJ2-2; V: TRBV5-1; D: .; size: .; DNA: TGCGCCAGTAGGACGGACAACACCGGGGAGCTGTTTTTT; CDR3: CASRTDNTGELFF
J: TRBJ1-4; V: TRBV30; D: TRBD1; size: .; DNA: TGTGCCGCAACCGGGACAGGGGCTGAAAAACTGTTTTTT; CDR3: CAATGTGAEKLFF
J: TRBJ2-1; V: TRBV30; D: TRBD1; size: .; DNA: TGTGCCTGGAGAACCGGGACAGTCTACAATGAGCAGTTCTTC; CDR3: CAWRTGTVYNEQFF
J: TRBJ2-3; V: TRBV29-1; D: .; size: few; DNA: TGCAGCGTTGATGGTAGTAGCACAGATACGCAGTATTTT; CDR3: CSVDGSSTDTQYF
J: TRBJ2-1; V: TRBV5-1; D: TRBD1; size: once; DNA: TGCGCCACGCGAACCGGGACAGGTACAATCTGGGAGCAGTTCTTC; CDR3: CATRTGTGTIWEQFF
J: TRBJ2-1; V: TRBV10-3; D: TRBD1; size: .; DNA: TGTGCCATCAGGGAGGACAGGTTCGGAATCAATGAGCAGTTCTTC; CDR3: CAIREDRFGINEQFF
J: TRBJ2-3; V: TRBV28; D: TRBD2; size: .; DNA: TGTGCCAGCAACCTTAGACTAGCGGATACGCAGTATTTT; CDR3: CASNLRLADTQYF
J: TRBJ2-7; V: TRBV5-5; D: .; size: .; DNA: TGTGCCAGCACCACAATCGGCAAAGGAATCTACGAGCAGTACTTC; CDR3: CASTTIGKGIYEQYF
J: TRBJ1-1; V: TRBV28; D: .; size: .; DNA: TGTGCCAGCAGTTTTCTAACCACTGAAGCTTTCTTT; CDR3: CASSFLTTEAFF
J: TRBJ2-3; V: TRBV27; D: .; size: .; DNA: TGTGCCAGCGGGAACGGGCACACAGATACGCAGTATTTT; CDR3: CASGNGHTDTQYF
J: TRBJ1-2; V: TRBV5-1; D: .; size: .; DNA: TGCGCCAGCAGCTTGTGGGGGCTGGATGGCTACACCTTC; CDR3: CASSLWGLDGYTF
J: TRBJ2-2; V: TRBV5-1; D: .; size: few; DNA: TGCGCCAGCAGGCTGGTAGGCAGTGGGTCCGGGGAGCTGTTTTTT; CDR3: CASRLVGSGSGELFF
J: TRBJ2-3; V: TRBV19; D: TRBD2; size: .; DNA: TGTGCCAGTAGTATAATGAGCGGGAGCAGGGATACGCAGTATTTT; CDR3: CASSIMSGSRDTQYF
J: TRBJ1-2; V: TRBV28; D: TRBD1; size: few; DNA: TGTGCCAGCAGTTTCGGACAGGGCCGGGACCGACTCGGCTACACCTTC; CDR3: CASSFGQGRDRLGYTF
J: TRBJ2-7; V: TRBV30; D: TRBD1; size: .; DNA: TGTGCCTGGAGTAGGCAGACAGGGTACGAGCAGTACTTC; CDR3: CAWSRQTGYEQYF
J: TRBJ1-2; V: TRBV28; D: .; size: .; DNA: TGTGCCAGCATTGAGACCCAGGGGAGGGCGGGAGGCTACACCTTC; CDR3: CASIETQGRAGGYTF
J: TRBJ2-3; V: TRBV4-2; D: .; size: .; DNA: TGTGCCAGCAGCCAAGAGGTTCCCGGCTCCATCTTAAATACGCAGTATTTT; CDR3: CASSQEVPGSILNTQYF
J: TRBJ1-5; V: TRBV19; D: TRBD1; size: few; DNA: TGTGCCAGTAGCTCTACAGGGGAGAGGCAGCCCCAGCATTTT; CDR3: CASSSTGERQPQHF
J: TRBJ2-1; V: TRBV20-1; D: .; size: .; DNA: TGCAGTGCTGGGTACGATGAGCAGTTCTTC; CDR3: CSAGYDEQFF
J: TRBJ1-3; V: TRBV19; D: .; size: .; DNA: TGTGCCAGTAGTAACAACGGACCTGACAGAGGATTTCTTGAGGAAAACACCATATATTTT; CDR3: CASSNNGPDRGFLEENTIYF
J: TRBJ1-3; V: TRBV5-4; D: .; size: .; DNA: TGTGCCAGCAGCTTGCACACAACTGGAAACACCATATATTTT; CDR3: CASSLHTTGNTIYF
J: TRBJ2-2; V: TRBV2; D: TRBD1; size: .; DNA: TGTGCCAGGGAGTGGGACAGTAATCTTACCGGGGAGCTGTTTTTT; CDR3: CAREWDSNLTGELFF
J: TRBJ2-3; V: TRBV19; D: .; size: .; DNA: TGTGCCAGTAGTACTGGGAATGGAGAAGATACGCAGTATTTT; CDR3: CASSTGNGEDTQYF